The 12 T cell receptor beta chains below come from one sample, sequenced in a study of cytomegalovirus exposure and HLA in healthy donors (dated by TCRdb to 2015 to 2018). Libraries were built with the immunoSEQ multiplex PCR assay. For the multiplex PCR, a mixture combining 60 forward primers for TCR Vbeta segments and 13 reverse primers for TCR Jbeta segments was used. TCRdb retrieved this table from immuneACCESS and kept in-frame rearrangements only. Not all clones are present; in checked studies, unresolved V genes account for under half, and no reason is known for the remainder. The sample yields hundreds of thousands of clones; under 80% were counted once. The biggest ten clones account for 0.2% to 0.25% of the sample. Sequences were obtained from PBMCs. The receptors originated from a girl under 10 years old in good health and CMV-seronegative.

The chain carries TRBV7-2 and TRBJ2-1, with 9 positions matching TRBD1. Germline trimming cut 1 base from V and 5 bases from J; bases unmatched to any gene: 9. The CDR3 consists of 17 residues. CDR1 and CDR2 from the germline V gene are SGHTA and FQGNSA. The CDR3 DNA reads as TGTGCCAGCAGCTTAGGGTCGGGACAGGGCCACCACAATGAGCAGTTCTTC. Protein: CASSLGSGQGHHNEQFF. Supplemented by reference TRBV7-2 and TRBJ2-1, the full variable domain reads GAGVSQSPSNKVTEKGKDVELRCDPISGHTALYWYRQSLGQGLEFLIYFQGNSAPDKSGLPSDRFSAERTGGSVSTLTIQRTQQEDSAVYLCASSLGSGQGHHNEQFFGPGTRLTVL.

This rearrangement joins TRBV19 to TRBJ1-2; D is perhaps TRBD1 (5 bases). Per germline, CDR1 LNHDA and CDR2 SQIVND (reference sequence). The CDR3 runs 16 residues. The V end was cut by 5 bases, the J end by 3 bases, with 19 bases between. In DNA form, the CDR3 reads TGTGCCAGTAGTGCGTCCGGGACTGCAGTATACTATGGCTACACCTTC. This sequence encodes CASSASGTAVYYGYTF.

J is TRBJ1-1 and V is TRBV29-1; D not certain. This CDR3 has 10 amino acids. Germline-derived CDR1 and CDR2 are SQVTM and ANQGSEA. The V end was cut by 1 base, the J end by 6 bases, with 3 bases between. CDR3 protein: CSVEGPEAFF. As DNA, the CDR3 is TGCAGCGTTGAAGGGCCTGAAGCTTTCTTT.

The chain joins TRBV7-9 to TRBJ1-1; no clear D. The V and J ends lost 4 bases and 0 bases respectively, with 6 bases between them. Germline V gene sequence: CDR1 SEHNR, CDR2 FQNEAQ (reference sequence). The CDR3 has 13 residues. CDR3 residues: CASSSLMNTEAFF. CDR3 DNA: TGTGCCAGCAGCTCCTTAATGAACACTGAAGCTTTCTTT. Combining the CDR3 with reference TRBV7-9 and TRBJ1-1 gives the whole variable domain DTGVSQNPRHKITKRGQNVTFRCDPISEHNRLYWYRQTLGQGPEFLTYFQNEAQLEKSRLLSDRFSAERPKGSFSTLEIQRTEQGDSAMYLCASSSLMNTEAFFGQGTRLTVV.

Concerning this clone itself: Other DNA sequences of this sample code for an identical CDR3. The chain carries TRBV5-1 and TRBJ2-3; 12 bases fit TRBD2. V shed 4 bases and J 5 bases; nucleotides not matched to a gene: 14. CDR1 is SGHRS, CDR2 YFSETQ, per germline. The CDR3 length is 18 residues. CDR3 loop: CASSLTTSGSLGGDTQYF. CDR3 DNA: TGCGCCAGCAGCCTAACGACTAGCGGGAGTCTTGGTGGAGATACGCAGTATTTT.

CDR3 nucleotides: TGTGCCAGCAGCGAAGTTGTAGGGAGGAGCGAGCAGTACTTC. Translation gives CASSEVVGRSEQYF. The rearrangement joins TRBV6-5 to TRBJ2-7; D is perhaps TRBD2 (6 bases). In germline, CDR1 is MNHEY, CDR2 SVGAGI. The CDR3 has 14 amino acids. V was pared by 6 bases and J by 6 bases, with 18 bases between.

This chain connects TRBV5-6 to TRBJ2-7; D unresolved. Germline CDR1 reads SGHDT; CDR2 reads YYEEEE. Trimming stripped 0 bases from V and 3 bases from J, with 10 bases between. The CDR3 sequence is 14 residues long. CDR3 residues: CASSLAPSGYEQYF. CDR3 coding DNA: TGTGCCAGCAGCTTGGCTCCATCGGGCTACGAGCAGTACTTC.

This clone has only a few counts. The rearrangement links TRBV9 to TRBJ2-7, with 9 bases fitting TRBD2. J lost 2 bases, V lost 3 bases, and 9 bases had no gene match. This CDR3 is built from 16 residues. The V gene's germline CDR1 is SGDLS and CDR2 YYNGEE. For the CDR3, the DNA is TGTGCCAGCAGCGCGAGCGGGGGGCCCCGACCCTACGAGCAGTACTTC. Encoded protein: CASSASGGPRPYEQYF. The complete variable domain, with remaining parts taken from reference TRBV9 and TRBJ2-7, reads DSGVTQTPKHLITATGQRVTLRCSPRSGDLSVYWYQQSLDQGLQFLIQYYNGEERAKGNILERFSAQQFPDLHSELNLSSLELGDSALYFCASSASGGPRPYEQYFGPGTRLTVT.

The V call is TRBV7-9, the J call TRBJ1-1; 7 bases align to TRBD1. With 11 bases clipped from V and 4 bases from J, the junction kept 4 bases outside the gene matches. In germline, CDR1 is SEHNR, CDR2 FQNEAQ (reference sequence). The CDR3 length is 11 residues. The CDR3 here is CAVPGGTEAFF. CDR3 nucleotides: TGTGCCGTACCAGGGGGCACTGAAGCTTTCTTT. Based on the CDR3 plus reference TRBV7-9 and TRBJ1-1, the full variable domain is DTGVSQNPRHKITKRGQNVTFRCDPISEHNRLYWYRQTLGQGPEFLTYFQNEAQLEKSRLLSDRFSAERPKGSFSTLEIQRTEQGDSAMYLCAVPGGTEAFFGQGTRLTVV.

This chain uses TRBV6-5 with TRBJ1-1; no clear D. This CDR3 is 15 amino acids long. Trimming removed 6 bases from V and 2 bases from J, with 16 bases in between. Per the germline V gene, CDR1 is MNHEY and CDR2 is SVGAGI. CDR3 sequence: CASRKRGSGNTEAFF. CDR3 nucleotide sequence: TGTGCCAGCAGAAAACGAGGGAGTGGTAACACTGAAGCTTTCTTT.

V usage is TRBV9 and J usage is TRBJ1-3; D unclear. The CDR3 consists of 12 residues. From germline, CDR1 is SGDLS and CDR2 YYNGEE. Trimming left V 0 bases short and J 6 bases short, with 4 bases between. The CDR3 loop is CASSVGENTIYF. CDR3 nucleotides: TGTGCCAGCAGCGTAGGAGAAAACACCATATATTTT.

This clone turned up a few times. This chain connects TRBV6-5 to TRBJ1-1, with D perhaps matching TRBD1 (6 bases). Trimming pared 4 bases from V and 1 base from J, leaving 10 bases between. CDR3 length: 14 amino acids. Germline V gives CDR1 MNHEY, CDR2 SVGAGI. CDR3 nucleotides: TGTGCCAGCAGTTTACAGGGAACGAACACTGAAGCTTTCTTT. Protein sequence: CASSLQGTNTEAFF.